Many counts were recorded for the clone carrying this T cell receptor (beta chain). Its target is unknown. The library was designed around alpha chains, so this beta chain is a stray read whose abundance carries little weight. The ends were cut back, 3 bases at V and 2 bases at J, with 11 bases in the middle. This CDR3 has 14 residues. The germline gives CDR1 ENHRY, CDR2 SYGVKD. Using its own MiXCR run on the 5' RACE reads, TCRdb lists one record per CDR3 protein. The profile shows approximately 10,000 distinct CDR3 sequences, about 5% of them singletons. These data come from a study of spatial heterogeneity in lung cancer. Across the study: Sequence detection consistently recorded a greater number of beta-chain than alpha-chain sequences.

Noted time point: sample taken at primary tumor resection. Samples were obtained from some 72 donors, all untreated early-stage non-small cell lung cancer patients. Sequencing of whole RNA from tumor, nontumor lung or frozen PBMC involved no sorting. Study-level results: Tracking of ubiquitous and regional nonsynonymous mutations by counts of ubiquitous and regional expanded TCRs, respectively, was seen. How many expanded intratumoral alpha and beta TCRs were present tracked the tumor mutation count, which was a count of nonsynonymous mutations.

Sequenced material: lung tumor tissue, taken at surgery. The chain couples TRBV10-3 to TRBJ2-7; the D call may be TRBD1 or TRBD2 (5 bases each). This TCR came from a male donor with early-stage non-small cell lung cancer. CDR3 sequence: CAISDGDGTYEQYF. DNA for the CDR3: TGTGCCATCAGTGACGGGGACGGTACCTACGAGCAGTACTTC.